This section outlines one T cell receptor beta chain sequence together with its context. The authors reverse transcribed about 0.5 to 1 ug RNA with random hexamers. In TCRdb, the immunoSEQ multiplex PCR reads were re-called with MiXCR into one record per CDR3 protein. The sample shows about 180,000 distinct CDR3 sequences, 90% to 96% of them seen only once. This sample was taken from a study of CD8 T cells in Susac syndrome. The CDR3 covers 14 residues. Trimming removed 10 bases from V and 3 bases from J; junction bases left unmatched: 6. Germline V gene sequence: CDR1 MNHEY, CDR2 SVGEGT. The sequencing input was CD4+ T cells from PBMCs. The V call is TRBV6-2 or TRBV6-3, the J call TRBJ2-1; TRBD1 matches 10 bases. The sequence came from a human donor with multiple sclerosis. For the CDR3, the DNA is TGTGCCATTGGGGACAGGGGATTCTACAATGAGCAGTTCTTC. It yields the protein CAIGDRGFYNEQFF.